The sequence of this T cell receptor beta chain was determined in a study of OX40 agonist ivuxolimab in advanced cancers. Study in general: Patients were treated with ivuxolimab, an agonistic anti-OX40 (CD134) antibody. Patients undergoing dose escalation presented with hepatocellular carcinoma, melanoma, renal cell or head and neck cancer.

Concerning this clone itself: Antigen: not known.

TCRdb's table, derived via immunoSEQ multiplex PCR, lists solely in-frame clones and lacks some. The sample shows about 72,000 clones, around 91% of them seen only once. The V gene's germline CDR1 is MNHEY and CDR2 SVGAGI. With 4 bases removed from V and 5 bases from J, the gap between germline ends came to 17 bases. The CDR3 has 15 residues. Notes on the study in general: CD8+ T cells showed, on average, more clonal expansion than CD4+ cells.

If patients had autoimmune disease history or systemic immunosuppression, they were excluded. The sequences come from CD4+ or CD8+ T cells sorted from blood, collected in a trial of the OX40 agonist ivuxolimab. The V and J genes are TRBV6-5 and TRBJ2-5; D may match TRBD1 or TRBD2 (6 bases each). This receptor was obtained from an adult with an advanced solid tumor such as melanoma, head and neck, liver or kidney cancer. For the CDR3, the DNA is TGTGCCAGCAGTTGGGGGCGGGGTGTTGCGGAGACCCAGTACTTC. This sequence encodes CASSWGRGVAETQYF.